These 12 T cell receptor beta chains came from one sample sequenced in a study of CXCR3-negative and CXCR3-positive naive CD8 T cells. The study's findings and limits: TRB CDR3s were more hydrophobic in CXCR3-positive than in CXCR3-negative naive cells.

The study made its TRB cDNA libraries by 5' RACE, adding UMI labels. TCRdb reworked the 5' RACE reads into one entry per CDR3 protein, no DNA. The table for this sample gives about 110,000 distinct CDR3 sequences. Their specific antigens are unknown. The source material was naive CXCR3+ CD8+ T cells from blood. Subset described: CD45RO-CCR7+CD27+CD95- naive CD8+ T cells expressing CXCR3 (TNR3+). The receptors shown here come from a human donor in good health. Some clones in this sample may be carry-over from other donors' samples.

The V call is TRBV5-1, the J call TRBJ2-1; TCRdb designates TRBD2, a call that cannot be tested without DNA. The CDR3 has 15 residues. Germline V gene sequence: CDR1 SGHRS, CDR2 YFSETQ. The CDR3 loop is CASRPGLLSSNEQFF.

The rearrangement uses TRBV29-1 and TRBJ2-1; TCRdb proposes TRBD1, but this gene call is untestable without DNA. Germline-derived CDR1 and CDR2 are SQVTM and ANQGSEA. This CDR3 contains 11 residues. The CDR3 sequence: CSVDRGGEQFF.

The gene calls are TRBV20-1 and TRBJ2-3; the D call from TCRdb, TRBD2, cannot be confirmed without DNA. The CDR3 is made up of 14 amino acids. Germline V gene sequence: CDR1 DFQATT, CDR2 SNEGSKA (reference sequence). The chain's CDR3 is CSADSDLRTDTQYF.

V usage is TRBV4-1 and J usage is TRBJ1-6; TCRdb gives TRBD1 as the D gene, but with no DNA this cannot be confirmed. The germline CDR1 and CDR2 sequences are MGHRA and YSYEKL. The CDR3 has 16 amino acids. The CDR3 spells CASSQVPDRNNSPLHF.

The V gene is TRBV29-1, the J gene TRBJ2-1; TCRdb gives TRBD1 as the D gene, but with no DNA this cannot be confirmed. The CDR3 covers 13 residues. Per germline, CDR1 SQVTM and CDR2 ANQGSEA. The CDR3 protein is CSVDRGAYNEQFF.

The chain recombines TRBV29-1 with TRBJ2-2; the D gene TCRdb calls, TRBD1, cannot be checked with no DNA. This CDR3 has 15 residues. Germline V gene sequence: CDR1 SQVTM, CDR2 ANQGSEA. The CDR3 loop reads CSVPGQGVNTGELFF.

The CDR3 loop reads CASSFLAGGHTGELFF. This chain uses TRBV7-6 with TRBJ2-2; TCRdb proposes TRBD2, but this gene call is untestable without DNA. CDR1 is SGHVS, CDR2 FNYEAQ, per germline. This CDR3 spans 16 amino acids.

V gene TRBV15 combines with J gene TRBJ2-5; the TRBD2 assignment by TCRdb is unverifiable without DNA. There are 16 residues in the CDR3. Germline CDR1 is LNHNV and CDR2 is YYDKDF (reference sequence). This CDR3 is CATSGSSGGAAETQYF.

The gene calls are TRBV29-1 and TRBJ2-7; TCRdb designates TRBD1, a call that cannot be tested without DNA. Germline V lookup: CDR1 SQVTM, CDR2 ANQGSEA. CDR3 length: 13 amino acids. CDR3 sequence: CSVIRVSSYEQYF.

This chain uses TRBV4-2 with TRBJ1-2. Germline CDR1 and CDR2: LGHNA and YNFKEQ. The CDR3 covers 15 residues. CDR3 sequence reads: CASSPSAGFNYGYTF.

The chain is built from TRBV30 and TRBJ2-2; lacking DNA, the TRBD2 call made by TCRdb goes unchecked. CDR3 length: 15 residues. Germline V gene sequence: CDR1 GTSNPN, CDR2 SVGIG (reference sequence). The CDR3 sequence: CAWSVPGVVTGELFF.

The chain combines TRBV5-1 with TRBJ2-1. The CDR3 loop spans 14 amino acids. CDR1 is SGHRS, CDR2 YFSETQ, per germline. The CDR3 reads CASSSAVAYNEQFF.